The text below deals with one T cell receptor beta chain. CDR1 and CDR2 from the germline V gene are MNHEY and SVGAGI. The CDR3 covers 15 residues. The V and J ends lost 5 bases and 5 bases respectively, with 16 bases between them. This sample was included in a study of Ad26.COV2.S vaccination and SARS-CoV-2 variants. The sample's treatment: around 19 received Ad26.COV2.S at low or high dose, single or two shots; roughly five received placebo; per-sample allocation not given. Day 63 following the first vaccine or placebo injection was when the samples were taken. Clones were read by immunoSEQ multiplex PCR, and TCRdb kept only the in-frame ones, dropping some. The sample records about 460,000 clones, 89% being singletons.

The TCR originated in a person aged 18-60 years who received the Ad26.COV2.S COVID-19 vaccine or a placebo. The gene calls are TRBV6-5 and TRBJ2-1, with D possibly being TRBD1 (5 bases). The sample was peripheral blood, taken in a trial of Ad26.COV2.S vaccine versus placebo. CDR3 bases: TGTGCCAGCAGTCGGGTATGGCAGGGTAACAATGAGCAGTTCTTC. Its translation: CASSRVWQGNNEQFF.